This passage covers 22 T cell receptor beta chains from one sample sequenced in a study of T cell responses to AZD1222 COVID-19 vaccine. The method was immunoSEQ multiplex PCR; TCRdb's version includes in-frame clones alone and lacks a portion of them. The sample consists of 100,000 to 150,000 clones, about nine tenths of them appearing once. The specimen was peripheral blood, collected on day 0 of AZD1222 vaccination. The receptors derive from an adult in good health.

The chain links TRBV11-1 to TRBJ2-2, with 7 bases identical to TRBD2. The CDR3 is 14 residues long. Germline V gives CDR1 SGHAT, CDR2 FQDESV (reference sequence). V lost 7 bases to trimming and J lost 6 bases; unmatched junction nucleotides: 8. The chain's CDR3 is CASTKRDYPGELFF. The CDR3 DNA is TGTGCCAGCACCAAAAGGGACTACCCCGGGGAGCTGTTTTTT.

This clone was picked up one time. The gene calls are TRBV28 and TRBJ2-7; TRBD1 aligns across 10 bases. Germline-derived CDR1 and CDR2 are MDHEN and SYDVKM. CDR3 length equals 15 residues. Unmatched junction bases numbered 5, after V lost 6 bases and J lost 0 bases. For the CDR3, the DNA is TGTGCCAGCAGGTTGGACAGGGGGTTCTCCTACGAGCAGTACTTC. Translated, it gives CASRLDRGFSYEQYF. Full variable domain (rest looked up from reference TRBV28 and TRBJ2-7): DVKVTQSSRYLVKRTGEKVFLECVQDMDHENMFWYRQDPGLGLRLIYFSYDVKMKEKGDIPEGYSVSREKKERFSLILESASTNQTSMYLCASRLDRGFSYEQYFGPGTRLTVT.

V usage is TRBV7-2 and J usage is TRBJ1-6; TRBD1 matches at 7 bases. Germline values: CDR1 SGHTA, CDR2 FQGNSA. J gave up 10 bases and V 4 bases, and 10 bases lay outside the gene matches. CDR3 length: 15 amino acids. CDR3 DNA sequence: TGTGCCAGCAGCTCCCGACAGGGTGGCGGATCACCCCTCCACTTT. It encodes CASSSRQGGGSPLHF.

This rearrangement joins TRBV6-2 or TRBV6-3 to TRBJ2-7; D possibly corresponds to TRBD2 (6 bases). Germline CDR1 MNHEY, CDR2 SVGEGT. V was trimmed by 2 bases and J by 5 bases, leaving 19 bases between them. The CDR3 runs 16 residues. CDR3 nucleotides: TGTGCCAGCAGTTACGGACCGGCGCTAGCGTTCCACGAGCAGTACTTC. Amino acids: CASSYGPALAFHEQYF.

V gene TRBV27 combines with J gene TRBJ2-2; a weak D match, TRBD2 (6 bases). Trimming removed 5 bases at V and 6 bases at J, with 10 bases between. The CDR3 length is 13 residues. The V gene's germline CDR1 is MNHEY and CDR2 SMNVEV (reference sequence). The CDR3 sequence is CASSGGGAGELFF. CDR3 in DNA: TGTGCCAGCAGTGGGGGAGGTGCCGGGGAGCTGTTTTTT.

The chain recombines TRBV4-3 with TRBJ2-6, with a weak D call TRBD2 (6 bases). V lost 4 bases, J lost 0 bases, and 16 bases lay in between. The length of the CDR3 is 18 residues. Germline lookup yields CDR1 LGHNA and CDR2 YSLEER. The CDR3 region is CASSLWEVASSGANVLTF. The DNA for the CDR3 is TGCGCCAGCAGCCTCTGGGAGGTCGCGAGCTCTGGGGCCAACGTCCTGACTTTC.

CDR3 bases: TGTGCCAGCAGCCCCTGGACAGGGGGAGGCTATAATTCACCCCTCCACTTT. It specifies CASSPWTGGGYNSPLHF. The chain employs TRBV3-1 (or the pseudogene TRBV3-2) and TRBJ1-6; 10 nucleotides line up with TRBD1. V dropped 4 bases and J dropped 3; count of bases not matched to a gene: 6. From germline, CDR1 is LGHDT and CDR2 YNNKEL (reference sequence). The CDR3 runs to 17 residues.

The CDR3 sequence is CASSLRAGGDSYEQYF. The DNA for the CDR3 is TGCGCCAGCAGCTTGAGAGCGGGAGGCGACTCCTACGAGCAGTACTTC. The gene calls are TRBV5-1 and TRBJ2-7; 9 bases are a match to TRBD2. Trimming removed 1 base from V and 0 bases from J; junction bases left unmatched: 5. The CDR3 contains 16 residues. Germline CDR1 reads SGHRS; CDR2 reads YFSETQ.

This rearrangement joins TRBV7-3 to TRBJ1-1; tentatively, D is TRBD1 (5 bases). This CDR3 contains 14 residues. V lost 2 bases to trimming and J lost 3 bases, with 10 bases between them. Germline values: CDR1 SGHTA, CDR2 FQGTGA. The CDR3 DNA is TGTGCCAGCAGCTTACGGGGGGTTGACACTGAAGCTTTCTTT. Its protein product is CASSLRGVDTEAFF.

The sample holds a few counts of this clone. The gene calls are TRBV11-2 and TRBJ2-7; D tentatively reads TRBD1 or TRBD2 (5 bases each). Germline CDR1 is SGHAT and CDR2 is FQNNGV. Trimming stripped 5 bases from V and 2 bases from J, with 16 bases between. This CDR3 spans 15 amino acids. DNA for the CDR3: TGTGCCAGCAGCCCAGAGCAGGGACCAACCTACGAGCAGTACTTC. Amino acid sequence: CASSPEQGPTYEQYF.

This chain joins TRBV29-1 and TRBJ1-1, with D maybe TRBD1 (6 bases). With 7 bases removed from V and 3 bases from J, the gap between germline ends came to 9 bases. Germline lookup yields CDR1 SQVTM and CDR2 ANQGSEA. The CDR3 contains 11 residues. CDR3 DNA sequence: TGCAGCGGGGGGCATGACACTGAAGCTTTCTTT. Translation gives CSGGHDTEAFF.

The rearrangement uses TRBV28 and TRBJ2-5, with 7 bases fitting TRBD1. CDR3 length: 14 amino acids. The germline V gene has CDR1 MDHEN and CDR2 SYDVKM. V lost 8 bases to trimming and J lost 0 bases; unmatched junction nucleotides: 6. The CDR3 DNA reads TGTGCCAGCGGGTCAGGGGGAAACCAAGAGACCCAGTACTTC. Translation: CASGSGGNQETQYF.

The chain links TRBV4-3 to TRBJ1-2, with D possibly TRBD1 on 5 matching bases. The CDR3 is 16 residues long. Germline V lookup: CDR1 LGHNA, CDR2 YSLEER. Trimming left V 1 base short and J 4 bases short, with 16 bases between. The CDR3: CASSQVVGVPFYGYTF. CDR3 DNA: TGCGCCAGCAGCCAAGTGGTAGGGGTACCCTTCTATGGCTACACCTTC.

This rearrangement joins TRBV19 to TRBJ1-3, with a possible D match to TRBD1 (5 bases). The CDR3 sequence is 14 residues long. Trimming took 5 bases from V and 2 from J, leaving 10 bases between them. Germline CDR1 LNHDA, CDR2 SQIVND (reference sequence). The CDR3 loop is CASSVRDAGNTIYF. In nucleotides, the CDR3 is TGTGCCAGTAGTGTCCGGGACGCTGGAAACACCATATATTTT.

This chain joins TRBV5-1 and TRBJ1-2; the D is unclear. V lost 2 bases and J lost 4, with 15 bases in between. Germline V gene lookup returns CDR1 SGHRS and CDR2 YFSETQ. This CDR3 has 15 residues. Here the CDR3 reads CASSFEPPPTYGYTF. The CDR3 DNA sequence: TGCGCCAGCAGCTTTGAGCCGCCCCCCACCTATGGCTACACCTTC.

The CDR3 sequence is CATSARWGTSSKNIQYF. DNA of the CDR3: TGTGCCACCAGTGCCCGGTGGGGGACTAGCAGCAAAAACATTCAGTACTTC. The chain is built from TRBV24-1 and TRBJ2-4, with 9 positions matching TRBD2. The CDR3 is 17 amino acids. V shed 5 bases, J shed 3 bases, and the junction held 10 bases outside the gene matches. Germline loops: CDR1 KGHDR, CDR2 SFDVKD.

The chain uses TRBV29-1 and TRBJ1-2; 7 bases align to TRBD1. There are 17 residues in the CDR3. The J segment lost 0 bases and the V segment lost 5 bases, leaving 15 bases of the junction unmatched. From germline, CDR1 is SQVTM and CDR2 ANQGSEA. The CDR3 region is CSVTNRGPAPSNYGYTF. CDR3 DNA sequence: TGCAGCGTTACGAACAGGGGCCCAGCGCCTTCTAACTATGGCTACACCTTC.

The chain uses TRBV27 and TRBJ2-1; tentative D call: TRBD2 (7 bases). This CDR3 region has 16 residues. Trimming took 5 bases from V and 6 from J, leaving 20 bases between them. Germline V gives CDR1 MNHEY, CDR2 SMNVEV (reference sequence). CDR3 DNA sequence: TGTGCCAGCAGTCCTTCGTGGGGGGGCTGGGGCAATGAGCAGTTCTTC. Protein product: CASSPSWGGWGNEQFF.

The V and J genes are TRBV20-1 and TRBJ2-3; D is uncertain. Per the germline V gene, CDR1 is DFQATT and CDR2 is SNEGSKA (reference sequence). This CDR3 is 11 amino acids long. V was cut by 7 bases and J by 2 bases, with 7 bases left in between. This CDR3 reads CSVEHTDTQYF. The CDR3 region has the DNA TGCAGTGTAGAACACACAGATACGCAGTATTTT.

This clone was counted only a few times. The CDR3 DNA is TGTGCCACCGGACTAGCGGGAGGGTACGTAGTCCACGAGCAGTACTTC. Residues: CATGLAGGYVVHEQYF. V is TRBV10-3 and J is TRBJ2-7; 15 nucleotides agree with TRBD2. CDR3 length equals 16 residues. Germline loops: CDR1 ENHRY, CDR2 SYGVKD. Germline trimming cut 10 bases from V and 5 bases from J; bases unmatched to any gene: 12.

This clone has a handful of counts. The chain combines TRBV12-5 with TRBJ2-2, with D possibly called TRBD1 or TRBD2 (5 bases each). The CDR3 length is 13 residues. Deletions cut 6 bases from V and 5 bases from J, with 10 bases between. Germline loops: CDR1 LGHNT, CDR2 FRNRAP. The CDR3 is CASGLEGTGELFF. CDR3 DNA: TGTGCTAGTGGCCTTGAGGGGACCGGGGAGCTGTTTTTT.

The chain recombines TRBV24-1 with TRBJ1-2; perhaps TRBD1 as D (5 bases). The CDR3 loop spans 13 amino acids. V was pared by 6 bases and J by 4 bases, with 11 bases between. Germline V gene data show CDR1 as KGHDR and CDR2 as SFDVKD. The CDR3 loop is CATSRDGAYGYTF. CDR3 DNA sequence: TGTGCCACCAGTCGGGATGGGGCCTATGGCTACACCTTC.